The 27 T cell receptor beta chains reported below all come from one sample, sequenced in a study of chemoradiotherapy in HPV16-positive cancers. The protocol was immunoSEQ multiplex PCR, while the TCRdb copy is restricted to in-frame clones and leaves out a portion. The table lists roughly 1,200 clones, around 83% of them singletons. The material sequenced was tumor tissue, taken from a patient who underwent chemoradiotherapy. The source of these receptors is a human donor with HPV-associated anogenital cancer.

This clone came up a few times. The genes are TRBV6-5 and TRBJ1-1; D uncertain. The CDR3 consists of 14 residues. Germline loops: CDR1 MNHEY, CDR2 SVGAGI. Between the trimmed V and J ends, which lost 0 bases and 1 base, there was a span of 6 bases. CDR3 nucleotide sequence: TGTGCCAGCAGTTACTCTAGGCAGAACACTGAAGCTTTCTTT. This codes for CASSYSRQNTEAFF.

This chain links TRBV6-5 with TRBJ1-6; D not resolved. Germline V CDR1 and CDR2: MNHEY, SVGAGI. This CDR3 has 13 residues. Deletions cut 2 bases from V and 5 bases from J, with 4 bases between. The CDR3 nucleotides are TGTGCCAGCAGTTACAGGGATAATTCACCCCTCCACTTT. This gives the protein CASSYRDNSPLHF.

This clone was detected a few times. The chain has TRBV11-1 and TRBJ1-1; D gene ambiguous. The CDR3 loop spans 16 amino acids. Germline CDR1 reads SGHAT; CDR2 reads FQDESV (reference sequence). The V end was cut by 9 bases, the J end by 1 base, with 21 bases between. CDR3 loop: CASHMIGSIENTEAFF. The CDR3 DNA reads TGTGCCAGTCACATGATTGGCAGCATAGAGAACACTGAAGCTTTCTTT.

This rearrangement joins TRBV6-1 to TRBJ2-7; D might be TRBD1 (6 bases). Germline values: CDR1 MNHNS, CDR2 SASEGT. CDR3 length: 12 amino acids. V was clipped by 4 bases and J by 3 bases, with 7 bases between them. CDR3 amino acids: CASSGDNYEQYF. The CDR3 DNA follows: TGTGCCAGCAGTGGGGACAACTACGAGCAGTACTTC.

The chain joins TRBV7-6 to TRBJ2-2; D gene uncertain. The V end was cut by 3 bases, the J end by 5 bases, with 16 bases between. The germline gives CDR1 SGHVS, CDR2 FNYEAQ. The CDR3 has 16 residues. CDR3 bases: TGTGCCAGCAGCTTGTATCATCTGAGTAGGACCGGGGAGCTGTTTTTT. It translates to CASSLYHLSRTGELFF.

The chain couples TRBV6-4 to TRBJ2-3; 8 bases agree with TRBD2. Germline lookup yields CDR1 MRHNA and CDR2 SNTAGT. With V trimmed by 4 bases and J by 0 bases, 6 bases remained unmatched. The CDR3 length is 16 residues. This CDR3 reads CASSARAGGSTDTQYF. The DNA of the CDR3 is TGTGCCAGCAGTGCCCGTGCGGGGGGCAGCACAGATACGCAGTATTTT.

The chain combines TRBV19 with TRBJ2-3, with a possible D match to TRBD1 (5 bases). This CDR3 has 15 residues. V dropped 9 bases and J dropped 0 bases, with 16 bases sitting between them. Per germline, CDR1 LNHDA and CDR2 SQIVND (reference sequence). Here the CDR3 reads CASAPTDTSTDTQYF. The CDR3 DNA sequence: TGTGCCAGCGCGCCCACGGACACCAGCACAGATACGCAGTATTTT.

The rearrangement joins TRBV7-2 to TRBJ2-3, with 9 bases identical to TRBD2. The ends lost 1 base at V and 1 base at J; junction bases unmatched: 6. The CDR3 length is 17 residues. CDR1 is SGHTA, CDR2 FQGNSA, per germline. The CDR3: CASSLGDGGGGTDTQYF. For the CDR3, the DNA is TGTGCCAGCAGCTTAGGGGACGGCGGGGGGGGCACAGATACGCAGTATTTT.

A single count supports this clone. CDR3 amino acids: CASSPAYNEQFF. The CDR3 nucleotides are TGTGCCAGCAGCCCCGCATACAATGAGCAGTTCTTC. V is TRBV7-7 and J is TRBJ2-1; the D is unclear. Trimming shortened V by 5 bases and J by 4 bases, and 6 bases separated the two germline ends. There are 12 residues in the CDR3. Per the germline V gene, CDR1 is SSHAT and CDR2 is FNYEAQ (reference sequence).

This chain joins TRBV11-2 and TRBJ1-1; maybe TRBD1 (5 bases). The V gene lost 4 bases and the J gene lost 5 bases, with 11 bases spanning the gap. The CDR3 consists of 13 residues. CDR1 is SGHAT and CDR2 is FQNNGV in the germline V gene. The CDR3 nucleotides read TGTGCCAGCAGCTCCCGGGGCCAGACTGAAGCTTTCTTT. As protein: CASSSRGQTEAFF.

The chain couples TRBV29-1 to TRBJ2-1, with D possibly matching TRBD1 (6 bases). Germline CDR1 reads SQVTM; CDR2 reads ANQGSEA. This CDR3 has 13 residues. The V gene lost 3 bases and the J gene lost 1 base, with 7 bases spanning the gap. Here the CDR3 reads CSVDDRSYNEQFF. CDR3 in DNA: TGCAGCGTTGACGACAGGTCCTACAATGAGCAGTTCTTC.

About this clone: An end of the junction does not agree with germline; a read error may underlie this. This chain links TRBV30 with TRBJ1-1; D is perhaps TRBD1 (5 bases). This CDR3 spans 12 amino acids. The germline V gene has CDR1 GTSNPN and CDR2 SVGIG (reference sequence). The CDR3 region is CAWSVVDTEAFF. The CDR3 DNA reads as TGTGCCTGGAGTGTAGTGGACACCGAAGCTTTCTTT.

The rearrangement links TRBV29-1 to TRBJ1-1; D call uncertain. The CDR3 spans 12 residues. V was trimmed by 6 bases and J by 3 bases, leaving 11 bases between them. The germline V gene encodes CDR1 SQVTM and CDR2 ANQGSEA. CDR3 nucleotides: TGCAGCGTCCGACCTACCTACACTGAAGCTTTCTTT. This sequence encodes CSVRPTYTEAFF. Full variable domain (outside the CDR3, taken from reference TRBV29-1 and TRBJ1-1): SAVISQKPSRDICQRGTSLTIQCQVDSQVTMMFWYRQQPGQSLTLIATANQGSEATYESGFVIDKFPISRPNLTFSTLTVSNMSPEDSSIYLCSVRPTYTEAFFGQGTRLTVV.

This clone counts as large (0.1 to 1%). The J gene is TRBJ1-6, the V gene TRBV11-2; D uncertain. Trimming removed 5 bases at V and 11 bases at J, with 13 bases between. Germline V gene sequence: CDR1 SGHAT, CDR2 FQNNGV. CDR3 size: 13 residues. In DNA, the CDR3 is TGTGCCAGCAGCCCCCCTCGAAGTCCACCCCTCCACTTT. Translation: CASSPPRSPPLHF.

The chain uses TRBV7-2 and TRBJ1-1, with 7 bases fitting TRBD1. Germline assignment: CDR1 SGHTA and CDR2 FQGNSA. There are 17 residues in the CDR3. Losses at the gene ends were 6 bases for V and 0 bases for J; bases not matched to a gene: 13. CDR3 sequence (DNA): TGTGCCAGCAGGGGGATACAGGGGCCGAACATGAACACTGAAGCTTTCTTT. Translation gives CASRGIQGPNMNTEAFF.

The chain links TRBV27 to TRBJ1-1; a weak D match, TRBD1 (5 bases). There are 14 residues in the CDR3. CDR1 MNHEY and CDR2 SMNVEV come from the germline V gene (reference sequence). Trimming took off 5 bases at V and 0 bases at J, with 10 bases between the two ends. CDR3: CASSLRGLNTEAFF. The CDR3 DNA sequence: TGTGCCAGCAGTCTAAGGGGTCTGAACACTGAAGCTTTCTTT.

The chain recombines TRBV4-2 with TRBJ1-1; 9 nucleotides line up with TRBD1. The V gene's germline CDR1 is LGHNA and CDR2 YNFKEQ. The CDR3 is 16 amino acids. J gave up 1 base and V 0 bases, and 3 bases lay outside the gene matches. The CDR3 loop reads CASSQDPGQGNTEAFF. The CDR3 bases are TGTGCCAGCAGCCAAGATCCGGGACAGGGGAACACTGAAGCTTTCTTT.

The chain couples TRBV7-8 to TRBJ2-7; D is perhaps TRBD2 (6 bases). This CDR3 spans 18 amino acids. With 1 base removed from V and 2 bases from J, the gap between germline ends came to 21 bases. Germline values: CDR1 SGHVS, CDR2 FQNEAQ. CDR3 bases: TGTGCCAGCAGCTTAGGTCGGGCGGGGTCTAGCGTCACCTACGAGCAGTACGTC. Residues: CASSLGRAGSSVTYEQYV.

In DNA, the CDR3 is TGTGCCAGCAGCGGCTCTACAGGGGATTCAATATACAATGAGCAGTTCTTC. Protein: CASSGSTGDSIYNEQFF. The gene calls are TRBV9 and TRBJ2-1, with 7 bases lining up with TRBD1. The CDR3 covers 17 residues. With V trimmed by 3 bases and J by 4 bases, 13 bases remained unmatched. Germline CDR1 is SGDLS and CDR2 is YYNGEE.

The rearrangement joins TRBV5-6 to TRBJ1-6, with a weak D call TRBD1 (5 bases). V shed 1 base and J shed 6 bases, with 14 bases lying between them. The CDR3 is 16 residues long. The V gene's germline CDR1 is SGHDT and CDR2 YYEEEE. CDR3 sequence reads: CASSLLTTASNSPLHF. The CDR3 nucleotides are TGTGCCAGCAGCTTGCTGACGACAGCGAGTAATTCACCCCTCCACTTT.

V and J are TRBV19 and TRBJ1-2; 9 bases align to TRBD1. The CDR3 runs to 14 residues. In germline, CDR1 is LNHDA, CDR2 SQIVND (reference sequence). With 6 bases clipped from V and 8 bases from J, the junction kept 10 bases outside the gene matches. As DNA, the CDR3 is TGTGCCAGTAGACCGGGACAGGGACGAAAAGGCTACACCTTC. This encodes CASRPGQGRKGYTF. Supplemented by reference TRBV19 and TRBJ1-2, the full variable domain reads DGGITQSPKYLFRKEGQNVTLSCEQNLNHDAMYWYRQDPGQGLRLIYYSQIVNDFQKGDIAEGYSVSREKKESFPLTVTSAQKNPTAFYLCASRPGQGRKGYTFGSGTRLTVV.

The chain recombines TRBV5-3 with TRBJ1-6; no definite D call. TRBV5-3 is marked as an open reading frame, function uncertain. The length of the CDR3 is 16 residues. The V end was cut by 1 base, the J end by 4 bases, with 12 bases between. CDR3 bases: TGTGCCAGAAGCTTGAGAGTTCGAGAATATAATTCACCCCTCCACTTT. It specifies CARSLRVREYNSPLHF.

V usage is TRBV7-6 and J usage is TRBJ2-3; D is uncertain. V was pared by 9 bases and J by 2 bases, with 24 bases between. The germline gives CDR1 SGHVS, CDR2 FNYEAQ. The CDR3 has 17 amino acids. The CDR3 DNA follows: TGTGCCAGAACGACTTACAATTCTAGGGCCTACACAGATACGCAGTATTTT. It yields the protein CARTTYNSRAYTDTQYF.

This sequence joins TRBV7-3 and TRBJ2-2, with TRBD2 identical over 12 bases. The CDR3 is 17 residues long. The germline V gene encodes CDR1 SGHTA and CDR2 FQGTGA. The V segment lost 6 bases and the J segment 6 bases; nucleotides outside the gene matches: 11. CDR3 amino acids: CASSSHSGLAGAGELFF. DNA of the CDR3: TGTGCCAGCAGTTCACATTCGGGACTAGCGGGTGCCGGGGAGCTGTTTTTT.

The chain uses TRBV7-2 and TRBJ1-2; D unclear. This CDR3 region has 13 residues. In germline, CDR1 is SGHTA, CDR2 FQGNSA. V lost 1 base and J lost 8, with 11 bases in between. In nucleotides, the CDR3 is TGTGCCAGCAGCTTAGATCTAGGGATCGGCTACACCTTC. Protein: CASSLDLGIGYTF.

The chain links TRBV5-4 to TRBJ2-2; weak D call: TRBD1 (8 bases). Between the trimmed V and J ends, which lost 6 bases and 1 base, there was a span of 13 bases. The germline CDR1 and CDR2 sequences are SGHNT and YYREEE (reference sequence). CDR3 size: 15 residues. CDR3 in amino acids: CASNRGGWNTGELFF. The CDR3 DNA follows: TGTGCCAGCAACAGGGGGGGGTGGAACACCGGGGAGCTGTTTTTT.

V and J are TRBV30 and TRBJ1-1; D might be TRBD1 (5 bases). V was cut by 1 base and J by 0 bases, with 12 bases left in between. The germline CDR1 and CDR2 sequences are GTSNPN and SVGIG (reference sequence). The CDR3 has 15 amino acids. The CDR3 sequence is CAWSAGGGMNTEAFF. Written as DNA, the CDR3 is TGTGCCTGGAGTGCCGGGGGTGGCATGAACACTGAAGCTTTCTTT.